Listed here are 4 T cell receptor beta chains from one sample, sequenced in a study of blood T cell repertoires in COVID-19. Repertoires were generated with immunoSEQ multiplex PCR, while TCRdb's copy carries only in-frame clones and drops some. The sample includes 140,000 to 150,000 clones, roughly four fifths seen only once; the top ten take 3% to 3.5%. Sequenced: PBMCs or T cells enriched from blood (not recorded which). Every receptor here comes from a woman between 45 and 65 years old with acute COVID-19.

J is TRBJ2-7 and V is TRBV3-1 (or the pseudogene TRBV3-2); D unclear. The CDR3 covers 14 residues. Trimming shortened V by 3 bases and J by 4 bases, and 13 bases separated the two germline ends. Germline CDR1 reads LGHDT; CDR2 reads YNNKEL (reference sequence). CDR3 protein: CASSHSALQYEQYF. The CDR3 DNA is TGTGCCAGCAGCCATTCCGCCTTACAATACGAGCAGTACTTC.

This chain links TRBV4-3 with TRBJ2-5; a possible D gene is TRBD2 (5 bases). Germline V gene lookup returns CDR1 LGHNA and CDR2 YSLEER. The V and J ends lost 10 bases and 5 bases respectively, with 17 bases between them. This CDR3 has 13 residues. The CDR3 sequence is CATGADLKETQYF. The CDR3 DNA is TGCGCCACCGGCGCGGACTTAAAGGAGACCCAGTACTTC.

The J gene is TRBJ2-3, the V gene TRBV7-7, with D perhaps TRBD2 (5 bases). Germline-derived CDR1 and CDR2 are SSHAT and FNYEAQ (reference sequence). V was shortened by 5 bases and J by 0 bases, with 12 bases between the two germline ends. The CDR3 consists of 15 residues. The chain's CDR3 is CASSRGWESTDTQYF. The CDR3 nucleotides read TGTGCCAGCAGCCGAGGGTGGGAAAGCACAGATACGCAGTATTTT.

This clone occurred once. The chain joins TRBV6-5 to TRBJ1-2; 10 nucleotides agree with TRBD1. This CDR3 has 15 amino acids. Germline V CDR1 and CDR2: MNHEY, SVGAGI. After removal of 4 bases from V and 4 bases from J, the junction contained 6 bases not matched to a gene. CDR3: CASSSRRTGGYGYTF. The CDR3 region has the DNA TGTGCCAGCAGTTCCAGAAGGACAGGGGGCTATGGCTACACCTTC.